The 8 T cell receptor beta chains presented below share a single source sample, sequenced in a study of monozygotic twins with inflammatory bowel disease (dated by TCRdb to the late 2010s). Library creation used 5' RACE. Sequencing used an Illumina HiSeq 2500. TCRdb reprocessed the reads and lists each CDR3 protein sequence as a single entry, with no DNA. The table for this sample lists approximately 160,000 distinct CDR3 sequences. The ten largest make up around 6.8% of the sample. The sequencing sample was made of blood. Receptor source: a human donor with ulcerative colitis or Crohn's disease, or a healthy co-twin of an affected twin (not recorded which).

The CDR3 protein is CATSESGRHGSSYEQYF. This chain links TRBV24-1 with TRBJ2-7. Germline CDR1 and CDR2: KGHDR and SFDVKD. This CDR3 has 17 amino acids.

This chain links TRBV27 with TRBJ1-6. This CDR3 has 14 residues. Germline V gene sequence: CDR1 MNHEY, CDR2 SMNVEV (reference sequence). The CDR3 here is CASKGSFYNSPLHF.

The V gene is TRBV5-4, the J gene TRBJ2-1. Germline V gene sequence: CDR1 SGHNT, CDR2 YYREEE (reference sequence). The length of the CDR3 is 13 residues. CDR3 amino acids: CASSLGRGNEQFF.

The chain combines TRBV29-1 with TRBJ2-7; TCRdb gives TRBD1 as the D gene, but with no DNA this cannot be confirmed. There are 13 residues in the CDR3. Germline CDR1 is SQVTM and CDR2 is ANQGSEA. The CDR3 reads CSVGGTGDYEQYF.

This chain uses TRBV7-8 with TRBJ2-7; the TCRdb D gene call, TRBD2, has no DNA to confirm it. The CDR3 runs 20 residues. Per the germline V gene, CDR1 is SGHVS and CDR2 is FQNEAQ. The chain's CDR3 is CASPISGDILLAVITYEQYF.

The rearrangement joins TRBV11-3 to TRBJ2-3; TCRdb picks TRBD1, but there is no DNA to check that call. CDR3 size: 13 residues. Germline CDR1 SGHNT, CDR2 YENEEA. The CDR3 loop reads CASSPDRRDTQYF.

The J gene is TRBJ1-2, the V gene TRBV25-1. Looked up from germline, CDR1 is MGHDK and CDR2 is SYGVNS. This CDR3 is built from 14 residues. The chain's CDR3 is CASSELGLAYGYTF.

The CDR3 reads CASSWGRGMNTEAFF. The chain links TRBV5-6 to TRBJ1-1; absent DNA, TCRdb's TRBD1 call cannot be checked. The CDR3 spans 15 residues. Germline CDR1 SGHDT, CDR2 YYEEEE.